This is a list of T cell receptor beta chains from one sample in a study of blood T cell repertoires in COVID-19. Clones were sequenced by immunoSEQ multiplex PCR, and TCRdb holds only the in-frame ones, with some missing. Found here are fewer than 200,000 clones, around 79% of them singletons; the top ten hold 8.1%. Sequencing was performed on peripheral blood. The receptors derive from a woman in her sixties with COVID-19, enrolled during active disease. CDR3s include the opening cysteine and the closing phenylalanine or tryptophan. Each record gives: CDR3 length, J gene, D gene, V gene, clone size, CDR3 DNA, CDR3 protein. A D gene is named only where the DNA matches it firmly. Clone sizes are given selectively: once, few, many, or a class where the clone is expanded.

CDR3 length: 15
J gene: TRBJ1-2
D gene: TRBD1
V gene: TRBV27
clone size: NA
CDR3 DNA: TGTGCCAGCAGTCCTCCCGGGACAGGGATCTATGGCTACACCTTC
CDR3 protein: CASSPPGTGIYGYTF

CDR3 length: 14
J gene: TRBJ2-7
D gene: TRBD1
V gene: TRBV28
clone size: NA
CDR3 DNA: TGTGCCAGCAGGGAGGGACAGGGACTCTACGAGCAGTACTTC
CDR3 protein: CASREGQGLYEQYF

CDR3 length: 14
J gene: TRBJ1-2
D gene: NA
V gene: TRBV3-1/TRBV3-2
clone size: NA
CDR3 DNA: TGTGCCAGCAGCCGACAATCAGCTAACTATGGCTACACCTTC
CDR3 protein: CASSRQSANYGYTF

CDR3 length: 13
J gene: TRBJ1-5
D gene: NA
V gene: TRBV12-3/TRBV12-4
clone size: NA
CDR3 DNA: TGTGCCAGCAGTTCAGGGTCGAGTCAGCCCCAGCATTTT
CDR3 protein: CASSSGSSQPQHF

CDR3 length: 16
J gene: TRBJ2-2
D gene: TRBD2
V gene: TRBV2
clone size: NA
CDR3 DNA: TGTGCCAGCGGAAAAGCGGGGGGGCTCGGTACCGGGGAGCTGTTTTTT
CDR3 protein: CASGKAGGLGTGELFF

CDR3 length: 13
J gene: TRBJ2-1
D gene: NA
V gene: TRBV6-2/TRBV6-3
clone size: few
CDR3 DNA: TGTGCCAGCAGCCCTGGACTTTACAATGAGCAGTTCTTC
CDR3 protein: CASSPGLYNEQFF

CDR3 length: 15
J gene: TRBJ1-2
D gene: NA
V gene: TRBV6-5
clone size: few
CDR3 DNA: TGTGCCAGCAACCCCTTTCAGGGCTTCGACTATGGCTACACCTTC
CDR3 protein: CASNPFQGFDYGYTF

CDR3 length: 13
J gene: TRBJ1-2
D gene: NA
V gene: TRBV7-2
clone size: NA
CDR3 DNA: TGTGCCAGCACGGAACGCGGGGGCTATGGCTACACCTTC
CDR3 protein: CASTERGGYGYTF

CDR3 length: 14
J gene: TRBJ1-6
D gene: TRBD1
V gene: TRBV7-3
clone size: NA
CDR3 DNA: TGTGCCAGCAGCTTAAACAGGGGGAATTCACCCCTCCACTTT
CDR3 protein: CASSLNRGNSPLHF

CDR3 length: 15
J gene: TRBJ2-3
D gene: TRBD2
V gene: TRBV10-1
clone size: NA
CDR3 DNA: TGCGCCAGCAGTGAGTTGGCGGGGGAGAAAAATACGCAGTATTTT
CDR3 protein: CASSELAGEKNTQYF

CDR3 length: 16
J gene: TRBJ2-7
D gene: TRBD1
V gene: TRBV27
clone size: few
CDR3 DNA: TGTGCCAGCAGTCCCGCCCCGAACAGGGGTCACTACGAGCAGTACTTC
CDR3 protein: CASSPAPNRGHYEQYF

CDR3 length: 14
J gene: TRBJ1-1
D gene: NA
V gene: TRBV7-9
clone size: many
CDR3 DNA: TGTGCCAGCAGCGTCCGGGACAAGAACACTGAAGCTTTCTTT
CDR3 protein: CASSVRDKNTEAFF

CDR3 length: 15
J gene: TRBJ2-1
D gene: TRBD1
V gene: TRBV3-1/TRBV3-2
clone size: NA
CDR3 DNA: TGTGCCAGCAGCGAGGACAGGGCAGTCTACAATGAGCAGTTCTTC
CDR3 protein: CASSEDRAVYNEQFF

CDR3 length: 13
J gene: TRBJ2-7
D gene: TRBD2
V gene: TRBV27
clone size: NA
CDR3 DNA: TGTGCCAGCAGTTTCCGGGAGGGTTACGAGCAGTACTTC
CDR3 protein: CASSFREGYEQYF

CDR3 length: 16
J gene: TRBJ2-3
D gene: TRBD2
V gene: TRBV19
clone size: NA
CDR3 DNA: TGTGCCAGTAGCCTGTCACTAGCGGGGAACACAGATACGCAGTATTTT
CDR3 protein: CASSLSLAGNTDTQYF

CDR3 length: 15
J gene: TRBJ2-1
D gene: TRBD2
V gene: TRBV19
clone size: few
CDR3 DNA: TGTGCCAGTACCCTCGGGACTAGCGGGAGAAATGAGCAGTTCTTC
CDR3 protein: CASTLGTSGRNEQFF

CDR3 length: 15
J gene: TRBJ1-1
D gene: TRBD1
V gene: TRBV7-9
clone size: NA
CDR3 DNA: TGTGCCAGCAGCCCGCCGACAGGGGGCTACACTGAAGCTTTCTTT
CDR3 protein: CASSPPTGGYTEAFF

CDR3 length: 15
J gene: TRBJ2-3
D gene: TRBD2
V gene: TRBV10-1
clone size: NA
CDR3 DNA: TGCGCCAGCAGTGCAATTAGCGGGAGCACAGATACGCAGTATTTT
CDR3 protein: CASSAISGSTDTQYF

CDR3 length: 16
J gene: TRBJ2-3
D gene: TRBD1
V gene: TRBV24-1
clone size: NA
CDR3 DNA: TGTGCCACCAGCCCCTCCGGGACAGAATACACAGATACGCAGTATTTT
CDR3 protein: CATSPSGTEYTDTQYF

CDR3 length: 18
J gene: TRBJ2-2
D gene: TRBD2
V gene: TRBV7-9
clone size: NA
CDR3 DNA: TGTGCCAGCAGCTTAAGGCTGCTAGCGGGAGGACATCCCGGGGAGCTGTTTTTT
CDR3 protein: CASSLRLLAGGHPGELFF

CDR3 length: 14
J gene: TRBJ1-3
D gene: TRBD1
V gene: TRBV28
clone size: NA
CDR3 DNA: TGTGCCAGCAGGACAGGGGGAGACGGAAACACCATATATTTT
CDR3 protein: CASRTGGDGNTIYF

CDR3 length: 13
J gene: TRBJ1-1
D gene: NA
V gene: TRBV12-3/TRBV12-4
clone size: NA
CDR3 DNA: TGTGCCAGCAGTTTCGGGGGGAACACTGAAGCTTTCTTT
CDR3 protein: CASSFGGNTEAFF

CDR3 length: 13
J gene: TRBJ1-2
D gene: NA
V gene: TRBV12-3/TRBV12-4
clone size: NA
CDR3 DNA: TGTGCCAGCAGTTTCTCTACAAACAGGGACCACTCCTTC
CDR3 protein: CASSFSTNRDHSF

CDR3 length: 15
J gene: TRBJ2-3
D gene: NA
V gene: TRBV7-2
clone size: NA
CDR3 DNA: TGTGCCAGCAGCTTTACGGGGGAAAGAACAGATACGCAGTATTTT
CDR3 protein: CASSFTGERTDTQYF

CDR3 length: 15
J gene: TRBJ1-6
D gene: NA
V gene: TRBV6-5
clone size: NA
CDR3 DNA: TGTGCCAGCAGTCCGACCGGGACATCGGGATCACCCCTCCACTTT
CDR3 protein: CASSPTGTSGSPLHF

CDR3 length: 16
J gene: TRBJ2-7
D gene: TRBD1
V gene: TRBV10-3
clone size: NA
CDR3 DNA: TGTGCCATCAGTGCGTCCGGGACAGGGGGTTCCTACGAGCAGTACTTC
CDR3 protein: CAISASGTGGSYEQYF

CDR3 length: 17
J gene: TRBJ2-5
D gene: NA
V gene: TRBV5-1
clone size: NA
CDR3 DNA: TGCGCCAGCAGCTTGGGGTTGAGAGGCGAGACCCAAGAGACCCAGTACTTC
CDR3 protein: CASSLGLRGETQETQYF

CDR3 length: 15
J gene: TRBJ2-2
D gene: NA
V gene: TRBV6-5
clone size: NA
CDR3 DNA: TGTGCCAGCTCCCAGGAGGGGCTAAACACCGGGGAGCTGTTTTTT
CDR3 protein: CASSQEGLNTGELFF

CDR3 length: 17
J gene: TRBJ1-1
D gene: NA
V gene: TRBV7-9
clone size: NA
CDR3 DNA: TGTGCCAGCAGCTTATATAGGTGCTGGGTAAAGAGGACTGAAGCTTTCTTT
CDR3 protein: CASSLYRCWVKRTEAFF

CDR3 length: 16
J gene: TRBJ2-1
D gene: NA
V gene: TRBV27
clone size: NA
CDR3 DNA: TGTGCCAGCAGTTCTGTAGGAGGGGTAGGCTACAATGAGCAGTTCTTC
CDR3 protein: CASSSVGGVGYNEQFF

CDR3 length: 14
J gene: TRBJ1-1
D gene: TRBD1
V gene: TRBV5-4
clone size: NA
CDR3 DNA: TGTGCCAGCAGGCCCGGGACAGTGAGGACTGAAGCTTTCTTT
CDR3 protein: CASRPGTVRTEAFF

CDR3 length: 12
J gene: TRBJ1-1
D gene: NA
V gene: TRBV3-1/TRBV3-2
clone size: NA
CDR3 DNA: TGTGCCAGCAGCAAGCTGAACACTGAAGCTTTCTTT
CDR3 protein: CASSKLNTEAFF

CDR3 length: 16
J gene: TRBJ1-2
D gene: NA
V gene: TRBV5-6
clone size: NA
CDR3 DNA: TGTGCCAGCAGCCACACCCAATCCGATAGGGGTGATGGCTACACCTTC
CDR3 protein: CASSHTQSDRGDGYTF